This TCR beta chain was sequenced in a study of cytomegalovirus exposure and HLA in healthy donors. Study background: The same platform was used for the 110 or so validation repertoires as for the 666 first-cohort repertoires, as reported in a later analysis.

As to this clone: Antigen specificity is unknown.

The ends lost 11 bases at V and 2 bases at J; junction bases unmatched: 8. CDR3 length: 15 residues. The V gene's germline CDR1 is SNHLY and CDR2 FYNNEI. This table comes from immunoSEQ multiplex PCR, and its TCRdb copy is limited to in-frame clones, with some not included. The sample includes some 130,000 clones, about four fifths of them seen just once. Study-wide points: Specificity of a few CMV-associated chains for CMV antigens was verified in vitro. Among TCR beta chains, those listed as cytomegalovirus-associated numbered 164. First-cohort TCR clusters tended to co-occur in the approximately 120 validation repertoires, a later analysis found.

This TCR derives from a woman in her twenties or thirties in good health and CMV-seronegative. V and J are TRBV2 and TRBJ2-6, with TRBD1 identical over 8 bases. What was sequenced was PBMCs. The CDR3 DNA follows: TGTGCCTGCAAGCAGGGGGCAACTGGGGCCAACGTCCTGACTTTC. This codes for CACKQGATGANVLTF.